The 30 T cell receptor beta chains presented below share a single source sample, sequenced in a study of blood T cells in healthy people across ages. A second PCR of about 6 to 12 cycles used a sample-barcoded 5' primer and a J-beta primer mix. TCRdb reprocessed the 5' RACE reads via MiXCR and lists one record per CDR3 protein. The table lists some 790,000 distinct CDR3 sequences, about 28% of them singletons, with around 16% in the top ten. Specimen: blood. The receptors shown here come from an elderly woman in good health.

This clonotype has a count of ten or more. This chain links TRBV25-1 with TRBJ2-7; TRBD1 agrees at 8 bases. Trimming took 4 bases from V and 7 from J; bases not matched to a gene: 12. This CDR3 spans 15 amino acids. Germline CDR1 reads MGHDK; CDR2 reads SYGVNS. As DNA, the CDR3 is TGTGCCAGCAGTGGCGGGCAGGGGGCTTTTGGGGAGCAGTACTTC. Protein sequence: CASSGGQGAFGEQYF.

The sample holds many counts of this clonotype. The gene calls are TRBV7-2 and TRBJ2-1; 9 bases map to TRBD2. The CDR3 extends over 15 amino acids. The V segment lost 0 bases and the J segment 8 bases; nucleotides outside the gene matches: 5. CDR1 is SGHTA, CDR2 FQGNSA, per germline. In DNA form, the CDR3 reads TGTGCCAGCAGCTTAGCCCTAGCGGGGAGGGATGAGCAGTTCTTC. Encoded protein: CASSLALAGRDEQFF. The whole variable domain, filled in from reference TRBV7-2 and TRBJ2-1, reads GAGVSQSPSNKVTEKGKDVELRCDPISGHTALYWYRQSLGQGLEFLIYFQGNSAPDKSGLPSDRFSAERTGGSVSTLTIQRTQQEDSAVYLCASSLALAGRDEQFFGPGTRLTVL.

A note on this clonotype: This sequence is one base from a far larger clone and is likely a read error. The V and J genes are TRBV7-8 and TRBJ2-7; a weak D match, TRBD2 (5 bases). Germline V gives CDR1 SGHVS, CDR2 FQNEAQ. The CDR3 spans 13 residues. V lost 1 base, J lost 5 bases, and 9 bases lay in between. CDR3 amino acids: CASSLDGVHEQYF. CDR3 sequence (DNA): TGTGCCAGCAGCTTAGACGGGGTCCACGAGCAGTACTTC.

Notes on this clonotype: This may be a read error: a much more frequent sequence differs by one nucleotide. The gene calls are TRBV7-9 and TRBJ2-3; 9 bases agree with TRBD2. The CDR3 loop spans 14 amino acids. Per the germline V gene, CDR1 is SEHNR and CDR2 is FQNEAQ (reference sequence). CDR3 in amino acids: CASGLAGVEDTQYF. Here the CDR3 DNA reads TGTGCCAGCGGCTTAGCGGGGGTGGAAGATACGCAGTATTTT. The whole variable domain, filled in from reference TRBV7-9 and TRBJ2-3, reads DTGVSQNPRHKITKRGQNVTFRCDPISEHNRLYWYRQTLGQGPEFLTYFQNEAQLEKSRLLSDRFSAERPKGSFSTLEIQRTEQGDSAMYLCASGLAGVEDTQYFGPGTRLTVL.

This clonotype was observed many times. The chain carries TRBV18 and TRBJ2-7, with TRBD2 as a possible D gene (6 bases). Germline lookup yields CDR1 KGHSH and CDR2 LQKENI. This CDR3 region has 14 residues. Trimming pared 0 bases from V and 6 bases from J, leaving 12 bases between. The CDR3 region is CASSPPRRGSEQYF. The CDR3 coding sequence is TGTGCCAGCTCACCACCGAGGAGGGGATCCGAGCAGTACTTC.

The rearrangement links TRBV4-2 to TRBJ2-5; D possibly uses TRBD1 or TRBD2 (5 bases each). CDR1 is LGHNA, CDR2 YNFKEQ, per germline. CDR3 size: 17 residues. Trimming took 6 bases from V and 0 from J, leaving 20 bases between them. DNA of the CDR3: TGTGCCAGCAGTGATCCCGGACTTGGGGCGTACCAAGAGACCCAGTACTTC. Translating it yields CASSDPGLGAYQETQYF.

The CDR3 nucleotides are TGTGCCAGTAGTAACAGGGTCTCTAACACTGAAGCTTTCTTT. This translates into CASSNRVSNTEAFF. The V gene is TRBV19, the J gene TRBJ1-1, with a weak D call TRBD1 (6 bases). The CDR3 runs 14 residues. Germline-derived CDR1 and CDR2 are LNHDA and SQIVND (reference sequence). The ends were cut back, 4 bases at V and 2 bases at J, with 11 bases in the middle.

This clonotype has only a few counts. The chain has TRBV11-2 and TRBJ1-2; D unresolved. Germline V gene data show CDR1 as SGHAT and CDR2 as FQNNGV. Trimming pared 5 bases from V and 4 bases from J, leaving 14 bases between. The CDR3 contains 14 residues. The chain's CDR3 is CASSLGGSVYGYTF. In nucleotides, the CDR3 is TGTGCCAGCAGCCTCGGAGGTTCAGTCTATGGCTACACCTTC. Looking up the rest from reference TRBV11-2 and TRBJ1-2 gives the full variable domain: EAGVAQSPRYKIIEKRQSVAFWCNPISGHATLYWYQQILGQGPKLLIQFQNNGVVDDSQLPKDRFSAERLKGVDSTLKIQPAKLEDSAVYLCASSLGGSVYGYTFGSGTRLTVV.

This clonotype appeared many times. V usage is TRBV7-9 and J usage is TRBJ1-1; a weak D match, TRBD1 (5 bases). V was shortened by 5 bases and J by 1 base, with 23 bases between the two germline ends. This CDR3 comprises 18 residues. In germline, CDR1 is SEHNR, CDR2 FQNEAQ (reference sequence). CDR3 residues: CASSPPGGGSKRNTEAFF. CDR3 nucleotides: TGTGCCAGCAGCCCCCCCGGCGGGGGGTCGAAGCGGAACACTGAAGCTTTCTTT.

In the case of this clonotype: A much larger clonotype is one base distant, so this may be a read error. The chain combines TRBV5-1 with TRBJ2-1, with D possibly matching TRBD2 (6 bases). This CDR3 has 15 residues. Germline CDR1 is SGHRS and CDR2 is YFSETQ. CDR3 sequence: CANSGQGTLGDEQFF. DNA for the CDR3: TGCGCCAACAGCGGGCAGGGCACCCTAGGGGATGAGCAGTTCTTC.

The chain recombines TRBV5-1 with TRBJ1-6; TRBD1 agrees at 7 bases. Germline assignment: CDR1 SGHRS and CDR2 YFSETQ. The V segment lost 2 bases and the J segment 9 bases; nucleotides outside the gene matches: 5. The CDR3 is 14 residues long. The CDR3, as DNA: TGCGCCAGCAGCTTCGACAGGGATCGTTCACCCCTCCACTTT. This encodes CASSFDRDRSPLHF.

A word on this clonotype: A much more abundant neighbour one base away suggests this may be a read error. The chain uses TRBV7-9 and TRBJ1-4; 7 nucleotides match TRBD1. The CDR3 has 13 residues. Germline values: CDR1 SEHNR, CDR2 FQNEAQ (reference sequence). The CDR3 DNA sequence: TGTGCCAGCAGCTTAGAGGGGGCCGCAAAACGGTTTTTT. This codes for CASSLEGAAKRFF.

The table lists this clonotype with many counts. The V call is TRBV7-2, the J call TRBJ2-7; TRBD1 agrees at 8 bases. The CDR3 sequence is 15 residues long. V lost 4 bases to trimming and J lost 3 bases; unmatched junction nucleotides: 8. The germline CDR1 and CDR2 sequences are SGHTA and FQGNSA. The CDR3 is CASSSDRGGFYEQYF. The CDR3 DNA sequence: TGTGCCAGCAGCTCAGACAGGGGAGGCTTCTACGAGCAGTACTTC.

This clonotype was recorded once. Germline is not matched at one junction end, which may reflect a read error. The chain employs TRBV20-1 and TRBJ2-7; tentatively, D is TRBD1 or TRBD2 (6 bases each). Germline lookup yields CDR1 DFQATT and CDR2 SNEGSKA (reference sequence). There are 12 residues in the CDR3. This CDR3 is CSARVGGSGQYF. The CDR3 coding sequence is TGCAGTGCCAGAGTCGGGGGCTCCGGCCAGTACTTC.

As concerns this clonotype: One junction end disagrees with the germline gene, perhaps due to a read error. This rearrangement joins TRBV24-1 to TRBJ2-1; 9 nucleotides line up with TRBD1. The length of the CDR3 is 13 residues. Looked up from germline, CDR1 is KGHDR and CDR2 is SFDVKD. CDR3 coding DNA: TGTGCCACCAGTGATTTGCGGGACAGGGCAGTAGTGTTC. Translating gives CATSDLRDRAVVF.

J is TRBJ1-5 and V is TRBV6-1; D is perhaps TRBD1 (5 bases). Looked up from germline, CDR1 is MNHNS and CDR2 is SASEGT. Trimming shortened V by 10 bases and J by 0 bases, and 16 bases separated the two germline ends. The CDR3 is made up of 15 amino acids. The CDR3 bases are TGTGCCACCCTGTTGGGGCCATATAGCAATCAGCCCCAGCATTTT. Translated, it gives CATLLGPYSNQPQHF.

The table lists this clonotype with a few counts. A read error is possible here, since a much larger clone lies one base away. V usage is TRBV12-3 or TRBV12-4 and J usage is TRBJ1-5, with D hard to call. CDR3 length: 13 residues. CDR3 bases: TGTGCCAGCAGTTTAGCCGACAATCGGCCCCAGCATTTT. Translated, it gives CASSLADNRPQHF.

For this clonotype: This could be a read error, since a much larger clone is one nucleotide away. The CDR3 loop is CASSQAPWRGPTDAQYF. CDR3 DNA sequence: TGTGCCAGCAGCCAAGCCCCATGGCGGGGGCCCACAGATGCGCAGTATTTT. This sequence joins TRBV14 and TRBJ2-3, with D maybe TRBD2 (7 bases). This CDR3 is built from 17 residues. CDR1 is SGHDN and CDR2 is FVKESK in the germline V gene.

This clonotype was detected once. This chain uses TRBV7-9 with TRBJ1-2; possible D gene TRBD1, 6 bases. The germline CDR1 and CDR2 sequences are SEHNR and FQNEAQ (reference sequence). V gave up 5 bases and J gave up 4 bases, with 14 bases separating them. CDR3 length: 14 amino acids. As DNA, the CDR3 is TGTGCCAGCAGCCTCAAGGGACAAGGCTATGGCTACACCTTC. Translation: CASSLKGQGYGYTF. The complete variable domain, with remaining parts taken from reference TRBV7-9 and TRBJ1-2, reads DTGVSQNPRHKITKRGQNVTFRCDPISEHNRLYWYRQTLGQGPEFLTYFQNEAQLEKSRLLSDRFSAERPKGSFSTLEIQRTEQGDSAMYLCASSLKGQGYGYTFGSGTRLTVV.

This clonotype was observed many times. The CDR3 nucleotides are TGTGCCAGCAGCCCCGGTATGGGCTATAGCAATCAGCCCCAGCATTTT. This sequence encodes CASSPGMGYSNQPQHF. V is TRBV5-5 and J is TRBJ1-5; D is unclear. The V and J ends lost 4 bases and 0 bases respectively, with 14 bases between them. This CDR3 contains 16 residues. Germline V gives CDR1 SGHKS, CDR2 YYEKEE (reference sequence).

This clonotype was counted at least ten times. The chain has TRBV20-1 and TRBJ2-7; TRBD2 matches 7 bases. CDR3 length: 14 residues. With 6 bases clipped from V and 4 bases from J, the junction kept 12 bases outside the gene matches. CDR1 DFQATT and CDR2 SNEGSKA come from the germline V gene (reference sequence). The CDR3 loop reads CSAQPAGPYYEQYF. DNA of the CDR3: TGCAGTGCGCAACCAGCGGGGCCTTATTACGAGCAGTACTTC.

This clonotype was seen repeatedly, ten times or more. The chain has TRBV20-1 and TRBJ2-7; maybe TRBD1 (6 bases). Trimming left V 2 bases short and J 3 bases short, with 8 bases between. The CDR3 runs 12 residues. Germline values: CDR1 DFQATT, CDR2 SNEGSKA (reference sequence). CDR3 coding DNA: TGCAGTGCTAGAAAACAGGGCTACGAGCAGTACTTC. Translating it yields CSARKQGYEQYF.

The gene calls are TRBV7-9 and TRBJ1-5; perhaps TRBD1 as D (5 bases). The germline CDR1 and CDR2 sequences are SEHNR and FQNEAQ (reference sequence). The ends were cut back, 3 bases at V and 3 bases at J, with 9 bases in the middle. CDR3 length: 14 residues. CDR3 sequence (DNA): TGTGCCAGCAGCTTCAGGGATGACAATCAGCCCCAGCATTTT. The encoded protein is CASSFRDDNQPQHF.

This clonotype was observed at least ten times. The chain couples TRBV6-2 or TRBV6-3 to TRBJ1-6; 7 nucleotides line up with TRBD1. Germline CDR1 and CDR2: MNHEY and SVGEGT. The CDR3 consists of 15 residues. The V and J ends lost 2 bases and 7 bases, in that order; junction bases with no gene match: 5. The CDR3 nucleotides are TGTGCCAGCAGTTACGTGGGACAGCAAAATTCACCCCTCCACTTT. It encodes CASSYVGQQNSPLHF.

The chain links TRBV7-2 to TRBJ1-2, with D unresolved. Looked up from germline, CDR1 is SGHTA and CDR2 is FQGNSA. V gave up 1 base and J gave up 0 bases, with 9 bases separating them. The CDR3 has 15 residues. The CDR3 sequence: CASSLGWHSNYGYTF. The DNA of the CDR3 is TGTGCCAGCAGCTTAGGGTGGCATTCTAACTATGGCTACACCTTC. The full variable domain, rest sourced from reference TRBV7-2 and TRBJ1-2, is GAGVSQSPSNKVTEKGKDVELRCDPISGHTALYWYRQSLGQGLEFLIYFQGNSAPDKSGLPSDRFSAERTGGSVSTLTIQRTQQEDSAVYLCASSLGWHSNYGYTFGSGTRLTVV.

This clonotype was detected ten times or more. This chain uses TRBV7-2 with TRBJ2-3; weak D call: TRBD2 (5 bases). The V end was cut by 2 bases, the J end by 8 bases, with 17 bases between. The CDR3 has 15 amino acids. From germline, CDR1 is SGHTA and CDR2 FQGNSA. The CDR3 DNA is TGTGCCAGCAGCTTAAGTACTCCGGGATTGGGTACGCAGTATTTT. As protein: CASSLSTPGLGTQYF.

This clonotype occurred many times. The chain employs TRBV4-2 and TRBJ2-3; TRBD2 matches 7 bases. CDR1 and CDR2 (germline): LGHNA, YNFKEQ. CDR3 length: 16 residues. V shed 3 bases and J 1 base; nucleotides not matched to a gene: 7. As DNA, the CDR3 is TGTGCCAGCAGCCAGATTCCTCTAGCGGGCACAGATACGCAGTATTTT. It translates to CASSQIPLAGTDTQYF.

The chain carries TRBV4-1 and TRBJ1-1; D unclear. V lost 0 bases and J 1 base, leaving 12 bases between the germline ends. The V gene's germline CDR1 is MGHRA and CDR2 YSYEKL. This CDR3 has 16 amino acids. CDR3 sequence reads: CASSQDLDTSNTEAFF. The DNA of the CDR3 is TGCGCCAGCAGCCAAGATTTAGACACTTCGAACACTGAAGCTTTCTTT.

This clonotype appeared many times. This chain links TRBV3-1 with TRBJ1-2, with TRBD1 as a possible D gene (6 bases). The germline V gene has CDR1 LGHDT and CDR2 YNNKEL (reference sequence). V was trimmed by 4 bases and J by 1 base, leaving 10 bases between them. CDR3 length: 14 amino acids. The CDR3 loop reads CASSRGASNYGYTF. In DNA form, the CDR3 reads TGTGCCAGCAGCCGGGGGGCGAGTAACTATGGCTACACCTTC.

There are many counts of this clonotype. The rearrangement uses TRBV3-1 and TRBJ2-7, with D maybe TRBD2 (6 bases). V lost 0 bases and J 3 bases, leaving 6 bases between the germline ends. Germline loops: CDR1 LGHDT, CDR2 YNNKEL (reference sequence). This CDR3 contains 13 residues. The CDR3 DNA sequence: TGTGCCAGCAGCCAAGAGGGGGGCTACGAGCAGTACTTC. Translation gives CASSQEGGYEQYF.